The T cell receptor beta chain described here comes from a study of graft-versus-host responses after intestinal transplantation. The method was immunoSEQ multiplex PCR; TCRdb's version includes in-frame clones alone and lacks a portion of them. The table has about 120,000 clones, approximately 92% seen once. The V gene end was trimmed by 4 bases and the J gene end by 4 bases; junction bases not matched to a gene: 8. The length of the CDR3 is 18 residues. CDR1 and CDR2 from the germline V gene are SGHVS and FNYEAQ. Points on this clone: Its antigen remains unknown.

The rearrangement joins TRBV7-6 to TRBJ2-3; TRBD2 matches at 16 bases. The source of this sequence is a human donor who received an intestinal transplant. Sequencing used unstimulated CD4+ T cells sorted from spleen or lymph node cells, obtained before intestinal transplant. The CDR3 DNA sequence: TGTGCCAGCAGCTCTCCGGGACTAGCGGGAGGGCAGGCAGATACGCAGTATTTT. Protein product: CASSSPGLAGGQADTQYF.